The entry below gives a single T cell receptor beta chain sequence along with its context. RNA was extracted with the RNeasy kit, and a quantity of roughly 0.5 to 1 ug was reverse transcribed using random hexamers. Amplification of TCR beta CDR3 spanned 54 Vbeta and 13 Jbeta via immunoSEQ multiplex PCR. TCRdb re-called the immunoSEQ multiplex PCR reads with MiXCR, one entry per CDR3 protein. This sample yields approximately 110,000 distinct CDR3 sequences, of which more than 85% are seen a single time; approximately 0.31% belongs to the top ten. The sample is drawn from a study of CD8 T cells in Susac syndrome. Sequencing of TCR beta, carried out with a high-throughput approach, was applied to CD8+ and CD4+ T cells from the blood. Multiple sclerosis controls were treatment-naive patients with stable or active relapsing-remitting disease. It was negative isolation that provided the CD8+ and CD4+ T cells, whereas TEMRA cells were enriched by FACS.

The CDR3 is 16 amino acids. Germline CDR1 and CDR2: SGHNT and YYREEE (reference sequence). V lost 4 bases and J 6 bases, leaving 20 bases between the germline ends. The receptor was isolated from a human donor with multiple sclerosis. The V call is TRBV5-4, the J call TRBJ2-4, with D possibly being TRBD1 (6 bases). Sequences were obtained from CD8+ T cells from PBMCs. For the CDR3, the DNA is TGTGCCAGCAGCCATAGGCAGGGGATATTCGGAAACATTCAGTACTTC. This encodes CASSHRQGIFGNIQYF.